The clone carrying this T cell receptor (beta chain) showed up many times. This CDR3 is built from 14 residues. V lost 4 bases and J lost 3, with 13 bases in between. Germline loops: CDR1 KGHSH, CDR2 LQKENI. Original data processing: The authors estimated nucleated cell counts from reference gene primer amplification. Here immunoSEQ multiplex PCR was the method, and the copy in TCRdb shows in-frame clones only, minus some. The D gene and trimming were derived from the DNA, and the V and J assignments and clone size from that table. The data hold about 150,000 clones, with roughly nine tenths observed a single time. The sample is drawn from a study of blood T cell repertoires in COVID-19.

The chain joins TRBV18 to TRBJ2-7, with D maybe TRBD2 (5 bases). The origin of this receptor is a woman in her sixties or seventies with active COVID-19. The sequenced material came from peripheral blood. CDR3 sequence: CASSHSGRDYEQYF. CDR3 coding DNA: TGTGCCAGCTCACACAGCGGCAGAGACTACGAGCAGTACTTC.